The rows below give T cell receptor beta chains drawn from one sample of a study of T cell responses to AZD1222 COVID-19 vaccine. Generated by immunoSEQ multiplex PCR, the TCRdb table keeps only in-frame clones and is missing some. The sample contains 100,000 or so clones, 87% of which appear only once. The material sequenced was peripheral blood, taken on day 0 of AZD1222 vaccination. These receptors were taken from an adult in good health. Both conserved end residues are part of each CDR3. D genes are given only for firm matches. Expanded clones are given a class, and other clones once, few, many or no size at all.

j_call clone_size v_call d_call cdr3_aa cdr3_nt
TRBJ1-5 - TRBV10-3 - CASKGQEDQPQHF TGTGCCAGCAAAGGGCAGGAGGATCAGCCCCAGCATTTT
TRBJ1-2 - TRBV20-1 TRBD1 CSAQTGGGYTF TGCAGTGCCCAGACAGGGGGTGGCTACACCTTC
TRBJ1-1 few TRBV19 TRBD1 CASSRDRGGRTEAFF TGTGCCAGTAGTAGGGACAGGGGTGGGCGCACTGAAGCTTTCTTT
TRBJ2-3 once TRBV6-5 TRBD1 CASTTDRGRTDTQYF TGTGCCAGCACGACAGACAGGGGGCGTACAGATACGCAGTATTTT
TRBJ1-1 - TRBV19 - CASSIDGGNTEAFF TGTGCCAGTAGTATAGATGGGGGAAACACTGAAGCTTTCTTT
TRBJ2-3 - TRBV3-1/TRBV3-2 - CASSSTSTDTQYF TGTGCCAGCAGTTCCACTAGCACAGATACGCAGTATTTT
TRBJ1-1 - TRBV6-6 - CASSQDGVNTEAFF TGTGCCAGCAGTCAAGACGGAGTGAACACTGAAGCTTTCTTT
TRBJ2-1 - TRBV19 - CASSIEFTEQFF TGTGCCAGTAGTATAGAGTTTACTGAGCAGTTCTTC
TRBJ1-1 - TRBV4-1 - CASSQERNTEAFF TGCGCCAGCAGCCAAGAGAGAAACACTGAAGCTTTCTTT
TRBJ1-1 - TRBV7-3 - CASSLNPPGTEAFF TGTGCCAGCAGCTTAAACCCCCCGGGGACTGAAGCTTTCTTT
TRBJ1-3 - TRBV6-5 - CASSGNTIYF TGTGCCAGCAGTGGAAACACCATATATTTT
TRBJ1-5 - TRBV2 - CASSDTALNQPQHF TGTGCCAGCAGTGACACAGCCCTAAATCAGCCCCAGCATTTT
TRBJ2-5 - TRBV20-1 - CSASSEETQYF TGCAGTGCTAGTTCCGAAGAGACCCAGTACTTC
TRBJ2-1 few TRBV7-6 TRBD2 CASSGAPGLAGERSYNEQFF TGTGCCAGCAGCGGAGCTCCGGGACTAGCGGGAGAGAGGTCCTACAATGAGCAGTTCTTC
TRBJ1-2 - TRBV27 TRBD1 CASSSPGQGYYGYTF TGTGCCAGCAGTTCCCCGGGACAGGGTTACTATGGCTACACCTTC
TRBJ1-5 - TRBV21-1 - CASSKGGEGPSNQPQHF TGTGCCAGCAGCAAAGGTGGGGAGGGGCCCAGCAATCAGCCCCAGCATTTT
TRBJ2-5 - TRBV11-3 TRBD2 CASSFGSGGQETQYF TGTGCCAGCAGCTTCGGAAGCGGGGGCCAAGAGACCCAGTACTTC
TRBJ1-5 many TRBV18 - CASSPTTSGHNQPQHF TGTGCCAGCTCACCAACAACCTCAGGACACAATCAGCCCCAGCATTTT
TRBJ1-5 - TRBV3-1/TRBV3-2 - CASSQDLLQQPQHF TGTGCCAGCAGCCAAGATTTATTGCAACAGCCCCAGCATTTT
TRBJ1-1 few TRBV7-3 - CASSLNGGLEAFF TGTGCCAGCAGCTTAAACGGTGGCCTTGAAGCTTTCTTT
TRBJ1-3 - TRBV15 - CATTPSGENTIYF TGTGCCACCACACCCTCGGGTGAAAACACCATATATTTT
TRBJ1-4 - TRBV29-1 - CSGGQLNEKLFF TGCAGCGGCGGACAGCTTAATGAAAAACTGTTTTTT
TRBJ2-1 - TRBV29-1 TRBD2 CSVEDARLARYNEQFF TGCAGCGTAGAAGACGCCCGACTAGCCCGTTACAATGAGCAGTTCTTC
TRBJ1-6 - TRBV19 TRBD1 CASSTTDRARFSPLHF TGTGCCAGTAGTACGACGGACAGGGCAAGGTTTTCACCCCTCCACTTT
TRBJ1-2 once TRBV19 TRBD1 CASSRQTGSAYGYTF TGTGCCAGTAGTAGACAGACAGGGTCAGCCTATGGCTACACCTTC
TRBJ1-2 - TRBV14 - CASSQDRDYGYTF TGTGCCAGCAGCCAAGACAGGGACTATGGCTACACCTTC
TRBJ1-2 once TRBV5-5 - CASSFRAIANYGYTF TGTGCCAGCAGCTTTAGGGCGATAGCTAACTATGGCTACACCTTC
TRBJ2-3 - TRBV5-6 - CASSSSLQGRDTDTQYF TGTGCCAGCAGCTCCTCTTTGCAGGGGAGAGACACAGATACGCAGTATTTT
TRBJ1-2 - TRBV29-1 - CSVEDGYTF TGCAGCGTTGAAGATGGCTACACCTTC
TRBJ2-5 few TRBV12-5 - CASGLQETQYF TGTGCTAGTGGTTTGCAAGAGACCCAGTACTTC
TRBJ1-1 - TRBV4-3 - CASSQGAVGSWGTEAFF TGCGCCAGCAGCCAAGGGGCCGTGGGTTCCTGGGGTACTGAAGCTTTCTTT
TRBJ2-5 - TRBV19 TRBD1 CASSLRTGLQETQYF TGTGCCAGTAGTCTCCGGACAGGGCTCCAAGAGACCCAGTACTTC
TRBJ2-1 - TRBV9 - CASSVGRVAYNEQFF TGTGCCAGCAGCGTAGGCAGGGTGGCATACAATGAGCAGTTCTTC
TRBJ2-4 - TRBV5-4 TRBD2 CASSLVGDYPQYF TGTGCCAGCAGCTTGGTAGGGGACTATCCCCAGTACTTC
TRBJ1-2 - TRBV10-2 TRBD1 CASGPGTDYGYTF TGCGCCAGCGGGCCGGGGACAGACTATGGCTACACCTTC
TRBJ2-5 - TRBV5-1 TRBD2 CASSRGGIDQETQYF TGTGCCAGCAGCCGCGGGGGAATCGACCAAGAGACCCAGTACTTC
TRBJ1-1 - TRBV18 - CASSPATRRRSEAFF TGTGCCAGCTCACCCGCGACAAGGAGAAGATCTGAAGCTTTCTTT
TRBJ1-1 - TRBV3-1/TRBV3-2 - CATAPRENTEAFF TGTGCCACTGCCCCGCGGGAGAACACTGAAGCTTTCTTT
TRBJ2-3 - TRBV3-1/TRBV3-2 - CASSPRNPLSTDTQYF TGTGCCAGCAGCCCCCGGAACCCCCTTAGCACAGATACGCAGTATTTT
TRBJ1-5 - TRBV25-1 - CASSETGYSNQPQHF TGTGCCAGCAGTGAAACAGGATACAGCAATCAGCCCCAGCATTTT
TRBJ2-2 - TRBV18 TRBD2 CASSPGTSGAGELFF TGTGCCAGCTCACCCGGGACTAGCGGAGCCGGGGAGCTGTTTTTT